This T cell receptor (beta chain) was profiled in a study of blood T cells in healthy people across ages. A second PCR, run for about 6 to 12 cycles, used a sample-barcoded 5' primer plus a J-beta primer mix. In TCRdb, the 5' RACE reads were re-called with MiXCR into one record per CDR3 protein. The sample holds around 1,500,000 distinct CDR3 sequences; roughly 28% are singletons and the top ten take roughly 8%. This clonotype was found a few times. The clonotype comes from a woman under 40 in good health. Material for sequencing was blood.

CDR3 sequence: CASSQADGVYSNQPQHF. CDR3 nucleotide sequence: TGCGCCAGCAGCCAAGCAGATGGAGTTTATAGCAATCAGCCCCAGCATTTT. The J gene is TRBJ1-5, the V gene TRBV4-1, with no clear D. V was shortened by 1 base and J by 0 bases, with 13 bases between the two germline ends. Per the germline V gene, CDR1 is MGHRA and CDR2 is YSYEKL. This CDR3 comprises 17 residues.